This TCR beta chain originates from a study of early stage breast cancer tumors. Across the whole study: Samples were sequenced at approximately 10-fold average coverage. Study results and caveats: Enriched TCRB sequences shared across patients were mostly commonly generated sequences. Tumor and normal breast were distinguished via blood comparison in most of the 16 patients.

Generated by immunoSEQ multiplex PCR, the TCRdb table keeps only in-frame clones and is missing some. The sample shows about 58,000 clones, 60% to 85% of them seen only once. On this clone: Its antigen is still unknown.

Trimming stripped 1 base from V and 0 bases from J, with 7 bases between. CDR1 is MGHRA, CDR2 YSYEKL, per germline. The CDR3 sequence is 14 residues long. The source of this sequence is a person aged 25 to 39 with breast cancer. The rearrangement uses TRBV4-1 and TRBJ2-7; D unresolved. What was sequenced was blood. In DNA form, the CDR3 reads TGCGCCAGCAGCCAAGGAGCCATCTCCTACGAGCAGTACTTC. Protein product: CASSQGAISYEQYF.